This T cell receptor beta chain was sequenced in a study of control samples from healthy donors and cancer patients. The data were produced by immunoSEQ multiplex PCR, yet TCRdb's version contains in-frame clones alone and is incomplete. The sample has tens of thousands of clones, over 65% seen once; the top ten hold 47%. Trimming stripped 6 bases from V and 5 bases from J, with 14 bases between. The CDR3 loop spans 13 amino acids. Germline CDR1 reads MDHEN; CDR2 reads SYDVKM. This sequence originates from a man between 60 and 70 years old in good health. Sequencing was carried out using blood. The chain recombines TRBV28 with TRBJ2-7; the D gene is possibly TRBD1 (6 bases). CDR3 sequence (DNA): TGTGCCAGCAGGCCAGGGGCATGGGACGAGCAGTACTTC. It codes for CASRPGAWDEQYF.